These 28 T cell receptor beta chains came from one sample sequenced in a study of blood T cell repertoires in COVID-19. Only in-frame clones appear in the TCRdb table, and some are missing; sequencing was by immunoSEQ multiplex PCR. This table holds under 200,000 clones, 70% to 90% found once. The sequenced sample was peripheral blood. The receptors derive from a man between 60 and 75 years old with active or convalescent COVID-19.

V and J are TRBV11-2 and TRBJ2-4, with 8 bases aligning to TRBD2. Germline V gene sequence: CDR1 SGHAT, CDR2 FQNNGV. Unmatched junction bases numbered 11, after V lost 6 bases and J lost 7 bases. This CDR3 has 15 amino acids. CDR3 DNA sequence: TGTGCCAGCAGACCCACTAGCGGAAGAAATAACATTCAGTACTTC. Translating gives CASRPTSGRNNIQYF.

CDR3 region: CASSQGEGGLHRNTEAFF. CDR3 bases: TGTGCCAGCAGCCAAGGAGAAGGGGGCCTCCACAGGAACACTGAAGCTTTCTTT. The chain carries TRBV3-1 (or the pseudogene TRBV3-2) and TRBJ1-1, with 7 bases identical to TRBD1. V lost 1 base, J lost 1 base, and 12 bases stayed unmatched. Germline CDR1 LGHDT, CDR2 YNNKEL (reference sequence). This CDR3 has 18 amino acids.

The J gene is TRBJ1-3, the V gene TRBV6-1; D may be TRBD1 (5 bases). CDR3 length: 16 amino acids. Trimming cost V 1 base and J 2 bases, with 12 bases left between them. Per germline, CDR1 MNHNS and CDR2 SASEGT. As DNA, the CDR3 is TGTGCCAGCAGTGAAGGGCAGGGAAGTCCTGGAAACACCATATATTTT. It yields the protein CASSEGQGSPGNTIYF.

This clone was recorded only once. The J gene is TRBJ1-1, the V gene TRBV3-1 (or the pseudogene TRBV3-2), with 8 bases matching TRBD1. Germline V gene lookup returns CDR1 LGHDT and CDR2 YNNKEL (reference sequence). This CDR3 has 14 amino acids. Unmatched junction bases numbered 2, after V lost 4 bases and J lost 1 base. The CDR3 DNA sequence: TGTGCCAGCAGCCGGACAGGGACGAACACTGAAGCTTTCTTT. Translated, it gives CASSRTGTNTEAFF.

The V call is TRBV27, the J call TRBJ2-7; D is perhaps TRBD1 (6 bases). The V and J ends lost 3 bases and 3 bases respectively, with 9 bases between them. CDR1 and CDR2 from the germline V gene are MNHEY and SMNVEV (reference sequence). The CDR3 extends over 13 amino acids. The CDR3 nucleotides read TGTGCCAGCAGTTTCCAGGGGAACTACGAGCAGTACTTC. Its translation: CASSFQGNYEQYF.

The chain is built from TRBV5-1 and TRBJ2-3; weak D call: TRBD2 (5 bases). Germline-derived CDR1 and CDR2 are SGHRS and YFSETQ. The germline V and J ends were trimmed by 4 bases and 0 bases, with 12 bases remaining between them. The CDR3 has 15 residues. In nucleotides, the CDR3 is TGCGCCAGCAGCGCCCTGACGGGGAGCACAGATACGCAGTATTTT. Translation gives CASSALTGSTDTQYF.

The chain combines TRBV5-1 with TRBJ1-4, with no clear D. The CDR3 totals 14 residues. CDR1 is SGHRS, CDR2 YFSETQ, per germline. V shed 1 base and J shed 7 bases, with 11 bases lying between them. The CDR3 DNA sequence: TGCGCCAGCAGCTTGAACGGGGAGGCTGAAAAACTGTTTTTT. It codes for CASSLNGEAEKLFF.

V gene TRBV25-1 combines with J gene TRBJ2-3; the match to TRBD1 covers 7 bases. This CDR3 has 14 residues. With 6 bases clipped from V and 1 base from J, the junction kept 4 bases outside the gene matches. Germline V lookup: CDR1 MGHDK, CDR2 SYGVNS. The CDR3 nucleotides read TGTGCCAGCAGATCGGGGACAGGCACAGATACGCAGTATTTT. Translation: CASRSGTGTDTQYF.

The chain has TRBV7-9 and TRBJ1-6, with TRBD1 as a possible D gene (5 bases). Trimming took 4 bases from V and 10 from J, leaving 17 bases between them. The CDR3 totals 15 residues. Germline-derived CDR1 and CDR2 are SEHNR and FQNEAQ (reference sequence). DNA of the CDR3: TGTGCCAGCAGCTCCGTACCCCTGGGGGGATCACCCCTCCACTTT. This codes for CASSSVPLGGSPLHF.

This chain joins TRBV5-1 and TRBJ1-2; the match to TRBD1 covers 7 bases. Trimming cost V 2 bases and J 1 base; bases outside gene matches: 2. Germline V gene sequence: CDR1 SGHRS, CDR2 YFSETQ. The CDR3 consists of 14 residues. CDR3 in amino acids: CASSFQGDNYGYTF. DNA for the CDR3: TGCGCCAGCAGCTTCCAGGGGGATAACTATGGCTACACCTTC.

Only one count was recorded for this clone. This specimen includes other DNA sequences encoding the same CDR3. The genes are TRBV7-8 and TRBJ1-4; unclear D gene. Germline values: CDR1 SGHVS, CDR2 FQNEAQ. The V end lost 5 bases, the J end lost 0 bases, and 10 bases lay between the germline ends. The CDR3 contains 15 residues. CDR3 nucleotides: TGTGCCAGCAGCCCCCGGACTGCAACTAATGAAAAACTGTTTTTT. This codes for CASSPRTATNEKLFF. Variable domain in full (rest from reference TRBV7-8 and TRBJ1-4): GAGVSQSPRYKVAKRGQDVALRCDPISGHVSLFWYQQALGQGPEFLTYFQNEAQLDKSGLPSDRFFAERPEGSVSTLKIQRTQQEDSAVYLCASSPRTATNEKLFFGSGTQLSVL.

This CDR3 reads CAWSAGQGSTDTQYF. The CDR3 coding sequence is TGTGCCTGGAGCGCAGGACAGGGGAGTACAGATACGCAGTATTTT. The chain carries TRBV30 and TRBJ2-3; 9 bases are shared with TRBD1. The CDR3 length is 15 residues. V was clipped by 3 bases and J by 3 bases; unmatched bases: 7. The germline V gene has CDR1 GTSNPN and CDR2 SVGIG (reference sequence).

In DNA, the CDR3 is TGTGCCAGTAGTATAGCTATCGGGGATGAGCAGTTCTTC. Protein product: CASSIAIGDEQFF. V usage is TRBV19 and J usage is TRBJ2-1; tentative D call: TRBD2 (5 bases). This CDR3 contains 13 residues. Germline V gene sequence: CDR1 LNHDA, CDR2 SQIVND (reference sequence). The V end was cut by 1 base, the J end by 8 bases, with 9 bases between.

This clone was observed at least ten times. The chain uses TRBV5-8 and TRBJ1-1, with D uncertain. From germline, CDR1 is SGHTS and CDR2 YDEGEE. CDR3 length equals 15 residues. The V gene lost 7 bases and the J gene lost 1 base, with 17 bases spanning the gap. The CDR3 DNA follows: TGTGCCAGCCCCCAAGGAGGGCACTCGAACACTGAAGCTTTCTTT. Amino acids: CASPQGGHSNTEAFF.

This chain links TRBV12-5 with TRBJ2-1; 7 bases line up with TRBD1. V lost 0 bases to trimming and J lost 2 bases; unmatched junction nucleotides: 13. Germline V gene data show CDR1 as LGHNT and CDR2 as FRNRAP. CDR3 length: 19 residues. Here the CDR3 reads CASGLVIGTRQGAYNEQFF. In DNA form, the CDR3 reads TGTGCTAGTGGTTTGGTAATAGGAACGCGGCAGGGGGCCTACAATGAGCAGTTCTTC. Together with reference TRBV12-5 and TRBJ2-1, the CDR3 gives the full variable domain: DARVTQTPRHKVTEMGQEVTMRCQPILGHNTVFWYRQTMMQGLELLAYFRNRAPLDDSGMPKDRFSAEMPDATLATLKIQPSEPRDSAVYFCASGLVIGTRQGAYNEQFFGPGTRLTVL.

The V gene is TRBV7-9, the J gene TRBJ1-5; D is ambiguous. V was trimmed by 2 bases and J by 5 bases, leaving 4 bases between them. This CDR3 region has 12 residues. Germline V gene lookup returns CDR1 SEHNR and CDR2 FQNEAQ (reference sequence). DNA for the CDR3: TGTGCCAGCAGCTTAATAGATCAGCCCCAGCATTTT. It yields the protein CASSLIDQPQHF.

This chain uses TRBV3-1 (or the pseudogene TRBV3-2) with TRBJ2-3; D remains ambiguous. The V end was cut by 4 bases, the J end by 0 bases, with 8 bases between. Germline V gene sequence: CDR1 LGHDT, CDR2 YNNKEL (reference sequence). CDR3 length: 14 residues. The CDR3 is CASSPSVSTDTQYF. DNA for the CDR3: TGTGCCAGCAGCCCCTCGGTTAGCACAGATACGCAGTATTTT.

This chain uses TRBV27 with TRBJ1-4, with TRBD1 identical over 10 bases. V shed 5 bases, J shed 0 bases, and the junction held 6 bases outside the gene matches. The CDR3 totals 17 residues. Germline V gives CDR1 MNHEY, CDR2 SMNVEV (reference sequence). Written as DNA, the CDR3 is TGTGCCAGCAGTGGGGACAGGGGACTTGCAACTAATGAAAAACTGTTTTTT. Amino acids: CASSGDRGLATNEKLFF.

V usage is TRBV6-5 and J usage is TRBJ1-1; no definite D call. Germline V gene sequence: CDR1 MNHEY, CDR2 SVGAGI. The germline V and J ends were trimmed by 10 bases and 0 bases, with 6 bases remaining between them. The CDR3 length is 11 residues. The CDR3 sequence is CATLLNTEAFF. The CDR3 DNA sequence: TGTGCCACCCTCTTGAACACTGAAGCTTTCTTT.

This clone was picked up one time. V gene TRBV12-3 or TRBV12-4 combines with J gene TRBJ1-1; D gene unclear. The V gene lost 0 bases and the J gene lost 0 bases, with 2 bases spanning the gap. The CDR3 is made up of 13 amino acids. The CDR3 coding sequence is TGTGCCAGCAGTTTAGCTATGAACACTGAAGCTTTCTTT. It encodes CASSLAMNTEAFF.

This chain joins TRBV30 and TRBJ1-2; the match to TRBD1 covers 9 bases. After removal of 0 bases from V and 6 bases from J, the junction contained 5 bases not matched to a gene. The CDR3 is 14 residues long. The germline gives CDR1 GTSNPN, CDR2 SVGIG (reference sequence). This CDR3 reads CAWSVLQGADGYTF. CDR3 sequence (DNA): TGTGCCTGGAGTGTCCTACAGGGGGCGGATGGCTACACCTTC.

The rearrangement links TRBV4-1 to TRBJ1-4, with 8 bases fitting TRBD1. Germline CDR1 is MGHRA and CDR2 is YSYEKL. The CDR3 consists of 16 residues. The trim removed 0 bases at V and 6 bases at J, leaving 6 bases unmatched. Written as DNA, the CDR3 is TGCGCCAGCAGCCAAGACCCTTGGACAGGGTATGAAAAACTGTTTTTT. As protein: CASSQDPWTGYEKLFF.

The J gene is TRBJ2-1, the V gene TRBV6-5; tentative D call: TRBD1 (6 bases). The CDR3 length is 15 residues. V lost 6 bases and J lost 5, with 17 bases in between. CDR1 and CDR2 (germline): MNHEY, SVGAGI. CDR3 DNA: TGTGCCAGCAGGCTGGTGGGGGCTGGTAACAATGAGCAGTTCTTC. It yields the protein CASRLVGAGNNEQFF.

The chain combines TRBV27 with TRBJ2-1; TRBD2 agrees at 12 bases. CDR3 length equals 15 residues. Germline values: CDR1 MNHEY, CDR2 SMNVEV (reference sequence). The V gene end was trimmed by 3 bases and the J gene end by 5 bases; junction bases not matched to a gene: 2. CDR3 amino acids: CASSLTSGGNNEQFF. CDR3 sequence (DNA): TGTGCCAGCAGTTTGACTAGCGGGGGAAACAATGAGCAGTTCTTC.

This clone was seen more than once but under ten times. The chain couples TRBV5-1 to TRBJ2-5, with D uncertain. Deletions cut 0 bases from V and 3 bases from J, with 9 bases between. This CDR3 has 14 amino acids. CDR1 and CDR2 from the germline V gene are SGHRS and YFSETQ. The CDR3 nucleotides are TGCGCCAGCAGCTTGGCCGGGTTAGAAGAGACCCAGTACTTC. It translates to CASSLAGLEETQYF.

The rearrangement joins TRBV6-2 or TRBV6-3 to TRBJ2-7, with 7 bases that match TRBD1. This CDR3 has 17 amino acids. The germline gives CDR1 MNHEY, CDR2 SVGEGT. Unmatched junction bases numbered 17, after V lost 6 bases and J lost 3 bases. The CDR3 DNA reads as TGTGCCAGCAGCCACTCGCGACAGGGTTCCATTTTCTACGAGCAGTACTTC. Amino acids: CASSHSRQGSIFYEQYF.

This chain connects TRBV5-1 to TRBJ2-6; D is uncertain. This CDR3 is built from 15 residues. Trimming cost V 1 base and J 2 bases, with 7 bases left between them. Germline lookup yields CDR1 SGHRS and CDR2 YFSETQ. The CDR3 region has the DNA TGCGCCAGCAGCTTGAATGCAGCTGGGGCCAACGTCCTGACTTTC. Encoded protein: CASSLNAAGANVLTF.

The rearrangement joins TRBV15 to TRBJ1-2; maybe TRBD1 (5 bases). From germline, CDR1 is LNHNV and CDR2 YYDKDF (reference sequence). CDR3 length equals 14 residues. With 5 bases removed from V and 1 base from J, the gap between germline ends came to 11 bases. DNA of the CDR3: TGTGCCACCAGCCCCAAACAGGTTAACTATGGCTACACCTTC. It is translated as CATSPKQVNYGYTF.